The rows below give T cell receptor beta chains drawn from one sample of a study of beta chain features in type 1 diabetes. Sequencing was performed with immunoSEQ multiplex PCR; in TCRdb, only in-frame clones are kept and a portion is missing. The data show just over 600,000 clones, around a sixth seen once. Sequenced: naive CD4+ T cells from blood. These TCRs come from a man aged 18-30 years in good health. Each CDR3 is given with its conserved first and last residue. D genes are given only for firm matches. Clone size is stated in some rows and not others, as once, few, many or a class when expanded.

cdr3_length: 15
v_call: TRBV5-8
j_call: TRBJ2-5
d_call: TRBD1
clone_size: few
cdr3_nt: TGTGCCAGCAGCCGGAGGACAGGGGGCCAAGAGACCCAGTACTTC
cdr3_aa: CASSRRTGGQETQYF

cdr3_length: 14
v_call: TRBV9
j_call: TRBJ2-1
d_call: NA
clone_size: NA
cdr3_nt: TGTGCCAGCAGCGTGCAGGGTTTGTACAATGAGCAGTTCTTC
cdr3_aa: CASSVQGLYNEQFF

cdr3_length: 16
v_call: TRBV9
j_call: TRBJ1-4
d_call: NA
clone_size: NA
cdr3_nt: TGTGCCAGCAGCGTAGGTTTGGTAGCAACTAATGAAAAACTGTTTTTT
cdr3_aa: CASSVGLVATNEKLFF

cdr3_length: 15
v_call: TRBV5-1
j_call: TRBJ2-1
d_call: TRBD2
clone_size: few
cdr3_nt: TGCGCCAGCACCAAGCGGGAGGGCCAATGGAATGAGCAGTTCTTC
cdr3_aa: CASTKREGQWNEQFF

cdr3_length: 13
v_call: TRBV21-1
j_call: TRBJ2-4
d_call: NA
clone_size: many
cdr3_nt: TGTGCCACCCGAAGTGGGGTCAAAAACATTCAGTACTTC
cdr3_aa: CATRSGVKNIQYF

cdr3_length: 13
v_call: TRBV29-1
j_call: TRBJ2-1
d_call: TRBD1
clone_size: many
cdr3_nt: TGCAGCGGACTCCGGGACAGCCACTATGAGCAGTTCTTC
cdr3_aa: CSGLRDSHYEQFF

cdr3_length: 13
v_call: TRBV30
j_call: TRBJ1-1
d_call: NA
clone_size: few
cdr3_nt: TGTGCCTGGAGGGCCGCGGGGCAGTTTGAAGCTTTCTTT
cdr3_aa: CAWRAAGQFEAFF

cdr3_length: 15
v_call: TRBV28
j_call: TRBJ1-4
d_call: TRBD1
clone_size: few
cdr3_nt: TGTGCCAGCAGTAAACCGGGACAGGGACAAGAAAAACTGTTTTTT
cdr3_aa: CASSKPGQGQEKLFF

cdr3_length: 16
v_call: TRBV11-2
j_call: TRBJ2-7
d_call: NA
clone_size: few
cdr3_nt: TGTGCCAGCAGCTTAGCCCAGGGATTCGGATCCTACGAGCAGTACTTC
cdr3_aa: CASSLAQGFGSYEQYF

cdr3_length: 16
v_call: TRBV28
j_call: TRBJ2-5
d_call: TRBD2
clone_size: few
cdr3_nt: TGTGCCAGCAGCCTCCTCGCTAGCGGGGTCCAAGAGACCCAGTACTTC
cdr3_aa: CASSLLASGVQETQYF

cdr3_length: 16
v_call: TRBV4-3
j_call: TRBJ2-7
d_call: NA
clone_size: NA
cdr3_nt: TGCGCCAGCAGTCACAACCCAGTGGGGTCCGTCTACGAGCAGTACTTC
cdr3_aa: CASSHNPVGSVYEQYF

cdr3_length: 15
v_call: TRBV18
j_call: TRBJ2-6
d_call: NA
clone_size: few
cdr3_nt: TGTGCCAGCTCGGCAACCAGAGGTGGGGCCAACGTCCTGACTTTC
cdr3_aa: CASSATRGGANVLTF

cdr3_length: 14
v_call: TRBV25-1
j_call: TRBJ1-2
d_call: TRBD1
clone_size: few
cdr3_nt: TGTGCCAGCAGCCGTTCAGGGACAGGCCATGGCTACACCTTC
cdr3_aa: CASSRSGTGHGYTF

cdr3_length: 15
v_call: TRBV4-3
j_call: TRBJ1-2
d_call: NA
clone_size: NA
cdr3_nt: TGCGCCAGCAGCCAAGATATTGTATGGGGGCAAGGCTACACCTTC
cdr3_aa: CASSQDIVWGQGYTF

cdr3_length: 13
v_call: TRBV28
j_call: TRBJ2-3
d_call: TRBD1
clone_size: NA
cdr3_nt: TGTGCCAGCAGTACAGGGGGCACAGATACGCAGTATTTT
cdr3_aa: CASSTGGTDTQYF

cdr3_length: 16
v_call: TRBV10-3
j_call: TRBJ2-7
d_call: TRBD1
clone_size: few
cdr3_nt: TGTGCCATCTCCGGACAGGGCAGCCTTATTACGGTCGAGCAGTACTTC
cdr3_aa: CAISGQGSLITVEQYF

cdr3_length: 12
v_call: TRBV25-1
j_call: TRBJ1-1
d_call: NA
clone_size: few
cdr3_nt: TGTGCCAGCAGTGATCGATACACTGAAGCTTTCTTT
cdr3_aa: CASSDRYTEAFF

cdr3_length: 11
v_call: TRBV7-8
j_call: TRBJ2-1
d_call: NA
clone_size: NA
cdr3_nt: TGTGCCAGCAGCGGGCACAATGAGCAGTTCTTC
cdr3_aa: CASSGHNEQFF

cdr3_length: 11
v_call: TRBV20-1
j_call: TRBJ2-7
d_call: NA
clone_size: few
cdr3_nt: TGCAGTGCACGAGAGGGTTACGAGCAGTACTTC
cdr3_aa: CSAREGYEQYF

cdr3_length: 14
v_call: TRBV29-1
j_call: TRBJ1-1
d_call: NA
clone_size: NA
cdr3_nt: TGCAGCGTTCAAGGACAGACGTTATCCACTGAAGCTTTCTTT
cdr3_aa: CSVQGQTLSTEAFF

cdr3_length: 15
v_call: TRBV18
j_call: TRBJ2-3
d_call: NA
clone_size: many
cdr3_nt: TGTGCCAGCTCACCAAACGGGAGAGGGACAGATACGCAGTATTTT
cdr3_aa: CASSPNGRGTDTQYF

cdr3_length: 14
v_call: TRBV28
j_call: TRBJ2-5
d_call: NA
clone_size: few
cdr3_nt: TGTGCCAGCGGAGAGCGACAGGCTCAAGAGACCCAGTACTTC
cdr3_aa: CASGERQAQETQYF

cdr3_length: 14
v_call: TRBV5-4
j_call: TRBJ2-5
d_call: NA
clone_size: few
cdr3_nt: TGTGCCAGCAGCTTTCAGGGCTCCCAAGAGACCCAGTACTTC
cdr3_aa: CASSFQGSQETQYF

cdr3_length: 15
v_call: TRBV18
j_call: TRBJ1-2
d_call: NA
clone_size: few
cdr3_nt: TGTGCCAGCTCACCACGCGACGGGCTGAGCTATGGCTACACCTTC
cdr3_aa: CASSPRDGLSYGYTF

cdr3_length: 15
v_call: TRBV7-6
j_call: TRBJ2-7
d_call: TRBD2
clone_size: NA
cdr3_nt: TGTGCCAGCAGCTTAGTGCGGGAGGGATCCTACGAGCAGTACTTC
cdr3_aa: CASSLVREGSYEQYF

cdr3_length: 17
v_call: TRBV5-1
j_call: TRBJ1-1
d_call: TRBD1
clone_size: few
cdr3_nt: TGCGCCAGCAGCTTGGCTACAGGGGAAACGATGAACACTGAAGCTTTCTTT
cdr3_aa: CASSLATGETMNTEAFF

cdr3_length: 15
v_call: TRBV7-2
j_call: TRBJ2-1
d_call: NA
clone_size: few
cdr3_nt: TGTGCCAGCAGCCCGGAGGGTGGGAGGCCCGCCAAGCAGTTCTTC
cdr3_aa: CASSPEGGRPAKQFF

cdr3_length: 13
v_call: TRBV5-6
j_call: TRBJ2-7
d_call: NA
clone_size: NA
cdr3_nt: TGTGCCAGCAGCCGAGGGACCTCCTACGAGCAGTACTTC
cdr3_aa: CASSRGTSYEQYF

cdr3_length: 14
v_call: TRBV7-9
j_call: TRBJ1-1
d_call: TRBD1
clone_size: NA
cdr3_nt: TGTGCCAGCAGCCCGGGACAGACGAACACTGAAGCTTTCTTT
cdr3_aa: CASSPGQTNTEAFF

cdr3_length: 15
v_call: TRBV9
j_call: TRBJ2-5
d_call: TRBD2
clone_size: NA
cdr3_nt: TGTGCCAGCAGCGTTATAGCGGGAGGGTGGGAGACCCAGTACTTC
cdr3_aa: CASSVIAGGWETQYF